The present T cell receptor beta chain was sequenced within a study of long-term antiretroviral therapy in people with HIV. immunoSEQ v3.0 was run at survey level. Produced via immunoSEQ multiplex PCR; TCRdb's table is partial and in-frame only. The repertoire holds 30,000 to 40,000 clones, approximately 85% seen once, with more than 9% in the top ten. This receptor was taken from a man between 18 and 29 years old with HIV. The material sequenced was unsorted PBMCs, taken 2.2 years after starting antiretroviral therapy.

The chain's CDR3 is CASSFSRGARSSYNEQFF. The CDR3, as DNA: TGTGCCAGCAGCTTCTCTCGGGGCGCCAGAAGCTCCTACAATGAGCAGTTCTTC. This chain links TRBV5-6 with TRBJ2-1; D tentatively reads TRBD1 or TRBD2 (5 bases each). V dropped 2 bases and J dropped 0 bases, with 18 bases sitting between them. The CDR3 is made up of 18 amino acids. CDR1 is SGHDT and CDR2 is YYEEEE in the germline V gene.